This T cell receptor beta chain stems from a study of cytomegalovirus exposure and HLA in healthy donors. Study details: The approximately 710 first-cohort repertoires and the approximately 110 validation repertoires shared the same platform, a later analysis reported.

V was clipped by 0 bases and J by 4 bases, with 9 bases between them. Germline-derived CDR1 and CDR2 are SGHVS and FNYEAQ. The length of the CDR3 is 15 residues. The method was immunoSEQ multiplex PCR; TCRdb's version includes in-frame clones alone and lacks a portion of them. The sample records around 71,000 clones, approximately 94% being singletons. A note on this clone: Its antigen is as yet unknown.

Points from the study as a whole: Three chains tied to CMV proved CMV antigen-specific in vitro. In the 95 to 150 validation repertoires, a later analysis found that first-cohort TCR clusters tended to co-occur.

Source material: PBMCs. The chain joins TRBV7-6 to TRBJ2-2, with D perhaps TRBD2 (5 bases). The receptor's source is a man aged 18 to 30 in good health and CMV-seropositive. The CDR3 DNA reads as TGTGCCAGCAGCTTAGCCGGGGATCTCACCGGGGAGCTGTTTTTT. This translates into CASSLAGDLTGELFF. Together with reference TRBV7-6 and TRBJ2-2, the CDR3 gives the full variable domain: GAGVSQSPRYKVTKRGQDVALRCDPISGHVSLYWYRQALGQGPEFLTYFNYEAQQDKSGLPNDRFSAERPEGSISTLTIQRTEQRDSAMYRCASSLAGDLTGELFFGEGSRLTVL.